The 23 T cell receptor beta chains reported below all come from one sample, sequenced in a study of response to subunit inactivated influenza vaccine. TCRdb recomputed calls from the RT-PCR reads with MiXCR, one row per CDR3 protein. Of approximately 700,000 distinct CDR3 sequences listed, around 14% are singletons. The sample consisted of PBMCs from blood, taken 14 days before vaccination. Receptors were obtained from a man aged 50 or older who received an inactivated influenza vaccine.

As concerns this clonotype: A read error may produce the germline difference seen at one junction end. The DNA for the CDR3 is TGTGCCAGCAGCCAACAAGCCGGGACTGGGGGGATCTTC. This translates into CASSQQAGTGGIF. J is TRBJ2-1 and V is TRBV3-1; possibly TRBD2 for D (6 bases). This CDR3 spans 13 amino acids. Looked up from germline, CDR1 is LGHDT and CDR2 is YNNKEL (reference sequence).

The genes are TRBV19 and TRBJ1-4; TRBD1 might be the D (6 bases). V was trimmed by 6 bases and J by 8 bases, leaving 16 bases between them. Looked up from germline, CDR1 is LNHDA and CDR2 is SQIVND (reference sequence). The CDR3 length is 14 residues. This CDR3 is CASRTGTSVEKLFF. As DNA, the CDR3 is TGTGCCAGTAGGACTGGGACATCAGTGGAAAAACTGTTTTTT.

Only a few counts were recorded for this clonotype. The rearrangement uses TRBV7-2 and TRBJ2-1, with 9 bases matching TRBD1. Germline V gene sequence: CDR1 SGHTA, CDR2 FQGNSA. The CDR3 extends over 14 amino acids. J was trimmed by 7 bases and V by 5 bases; bases with no gene match: 6. CDR3 in DNA: TGTGCCAGCAGCGCGGACAGGGGAGGAAATGAGCAGTTCTTC. As protein: CASSADRGGNEQFF. The whole variable domain, remainder taken from reference TRBV7-2 and TRBJ2-1, is GAGVSQSPSNKVTEKGKDVELRCDPISGHTALYWYRQSLGQGLEFLIYFQGNSAPDKSGLPSDRFSAERTGGSVSTLTIQRTQQEDSAVYLCASSADRGGNEQFFGPGTRLTVL.

This clonotype was seen a handful of times. The chain is built from TRBV6-1 and TRBJ2-5; D possibly uses TRBD1 or TRBD2 (5 bases each). From germline, CDR1 is MNHNS and CDR2 SASEGT. This CDR3 has 13 amino acids. V lost 2 bases and J lost 4, with 8 bases in between. The CDR3 DNA reads TGTGCCAGCAGTGAACCCGGGACAGAGACCCAGTACTTC. Translating it yields CASSEPGTETQYF.

The chain employs TRBV20-1 and TRBJ2-2, with a possible D match to TRBD2 (6 bases). In germline, CDR1 is DFQATT, CDR2 SNEGSKA (reference sequence). CDR3 length: 14 amino acids. V was cut by 5 bases and J by 7 bases, with 17 bases left in between. The chain's CDR3 is CSAGLALGGGELFF. The CDR3 nucleotides read TGCAGTGCTGGGTTGGCTCTGGGGGGCGGGGAGCTGTTTTTT.

The V gene is TRBV4-3, the J gene TRBJ2-4; D might be TRBD2 (5 bases). This CDR3 has 18 residues. V lost 1 base to trimming and J lost 0 bases, with 16 bases between them. CDR1 and CDR2 from the germline V gene are LGHNA and YSLEER. CDR3 protein: CASSQVRETGKAKNIQYF. The DNA for the CDR3 is TGCGCCAGCAGCCAAGTCCGGGAAACGGGTAAAGCCAAAAACATTCAGTACTTC.

J is TRBJ2-7 and V is TRBV10-3; D uncertain. The CDR3 totals 12 residues. V lost 8 bases and J lost 1, with 9 bases in between. CDR1 and CDR2 (germline): ENHRY, SYGVKD. CDR3: CAIGSVSYEQYF. The CDR3 nucleotides read TGTGCCATCGGGTCGGTTTCCTACGAGCAGTACTTC.

This clonotype was seen a few times. The chain carries TRBV5-6 and TRBJ2-5, with D perhaps matching TRBD2 (6 bases). This CDR3 is 14 amino acids long. Deletions cut 9 bases from V and 2 bases from J, with 17 bases between. In germline, CDR1 is SGHDT, CDR2 YYEEEE. As DNA, the CDR3 is TGTGCCACCAACCTGGGAGGCGGACAAGAGACCCAGTACTTC. This gives the protein CATNLGGGQETQYF.

This chain links TRBV15 with TRBJ2-7; 11 nucleotides match TRBD1. Germline CDR1 and CDR2: LNHNV and YYDKDF (reference sequence). CDR3 size: 15 residues. V trimming: 0 bases; J trimming: 4 bases; junction bases outside the gene matches: 2. The CDR3 region is CATSRDRDRGYEQYF. CDR3 nucleotide sequence: TGTGCCACCAGCAGAGATAGGGACAGGGGGTACGAGCAGTACTTC.

This clonotype was detected only a few times. V usage is TRBV11-2 and J usage is TRBJ2-1; D perhaps matches TRBD2 (6 bases). This CDR3 has 16 amino acids. V was pared by 1 base and J by 2 bases, with 12 bases between. Germline values: CDR1 SGHAT, CDR2 FQNNGV. Here the CDR3 reads CASSLVRGRPYNEQFF. The CDR3 nucleotides read TGTGCCAGCAGCTTAGTTCGGGGGAGGCCCTACAATGAGCAGTTCTTC.

V usage is TRBV12-3 or TRBV12-4 and J usage is TRBJ2-3; 8 positions agree with TRBD1. The CDR3 is 16 residues long. V was clipped by 6 bases and J by 7 bases; unmatched bases: 15. The CDR3 coding sequence is TGTGCCAGCAGACCCTTGACAGGGGCCGATTCATATACGCAGTATTTT. This gives the protein CASRPLTGADSYTQYF.

This chain joins TRBV12-3 or TRBV12-4 and TRBJ1-5; possibly TRBD1 for D (5 bases). This CDR3 has 13 amino acids. V was trimmed by 6 bases and J by 4 bases, leaving 10 bases between them. CDR3 in amino acids: CASRGDGNQPQHF. The CDR3 DNA reads as TGTGCCAGCAGGGGGGACGGTAATCAGCCCCAGCATTTT.

This clonotype has a handful of counts. V and J are TRBV7-2 and TRBJ1-2; D remains unclear. The ends were cut back, 1 base at V and 2 bases at J, with 14 bases in the middle. Germline CDR1 is SGHTA and CDR2 is FQGNSA. CDR3 length: 16 amino acids. The DNA for the CDR3 is TGTGCCAGCAGCTTAGGGTCGGGCAGTTTAAACTATGGCTACACCTTC. It codes for CASSLGSGSLNYGYTF.

This clonotype was recorded a few times. The chain links TRBV7-9 to TRBJ1-6, with D unclear. Germline assignment: CDR1 SEHNR and CDR2 FQNEAQ (reference sequence). CDR3 length: 12 residues. The V end was cut by 3 bases, the J end by 9 bases, with 6 bases between. Here the CDR3 reads CASSFPGSPLHF. In DNA, the CDR3 is TGTGCCAGCAGCTTTCCTGGTTCACCCCTCCACTTT.

The table lists this clonotype with a few counts. V is TRBV30 and J is TRBJ2-1; D is uncertain. Trimming shortened V by 3 bases and J by 8 bases, and 14 bases separated the two germline ends. The CDR3 totals 13 residues. Germline CDR1 reads GTSNPN; CDR2 reads SVGIG (reference sequence). The CDR3 sequence is CAWRRFPRDEQFF. For the CDR3, the DNA is TGTGCCTGGAGGCGGTTCCCCCGGGATGAGCAGTTCTTC.

The rearrangement links TRBV7-9 to TRBJ1-2; D not certain. The CDR3 length is 15 residues. Trimming cost V 4 bases and J 8 bases, with 20 bases left between them. The germline V gene encodes CDR1 SEHNR and CDR2 FQNEAQ (reference sequence). This CDR3 is CASSSFTYLPGGYTF. The CDR3 DNA reads TGTGCCAGCAGCTCTTTTACCTATCTTCCGGGGGGCTACACCTTC.

This clonotype was counted many times. The rearrangement uses TRBV4-2 and TRBJ1-5; 9 nucleotides align to TRBD1. After removal of 3 bases from V and 9 bases from J, the junction contained 12 bases not matched to a gene. Germline CDR1 and CDR2: LGHNA and YNFKEQ. CDR3 length equals 16 residues. The CDR3 reads CASSHQGQGGGWPQHF. Here the CDR3 DNA reads TGTGCCAGCAGCCATCAGGGACAGGGTGGAGGTTGGCCCCAGCATTTT.

This clonotype was seen a few times. This chain connects TRBV4-2 to TRBJ2-3; TRBD2 might be the D (5 bases). Trimming removed 1 base from V and 2 bases from J, with 13 bases in between. CDR3 length equals 16 residues. Per the germline V gene, CDR1 is LGHNA and CDR2 is YNFKEQ. The CDR3 protein is CASSQGGRQNTDTQYF. CDR3 nucleotides: TGTGCCAGCAGCCAAGGAGGGCGACAAAACACAGATACGCAGTATTTT.

The rearrangement uses TRBV4-2 and TRBJ1-2; maybe TRBD1 (5 bases). With 2 bases removed from V and 1 base from J, the gap between germline ends came to 8 bases. The CDR3 has 14 residues. Germline values: CDR1 LGHNA, CDR2 YNFKEQ. Here the CDR3 reads CASSQRGNNYGYTF. The CDR3 nucleotides are TGTGCCAGCAGCCAACGGGGCAATAACTATGGCTACACCTTC.

This clonotype was picked up many times. The V call is TRBV3-1, the J call TRBJ2-2; the D is unclear. CDR1 is LGHDT and CDR2 is YNNKEL in the germline V gene (reference sequence). V gave up 2 bases and J gave up 4 bases, with 2 bases separating them. The CDR3 has 12 amino acids. DNA of the CDR3: TGTGCCAGCAGCCAAATCACCGGGGAGCTGTTTTTT. Amino acids: CASSQITGELFF.

The chain uses TRBV7-2 and TRBJ2-5; D is possibly TRBD1 (5 bases). The germline V and J ends were trimmed by 1 base and 4 bases, with 16 bases remaining between them. Germline-derived CDR1 and CDR2 are SGHTA and FQGNSA. The CDR3 contains 16 residues. CDR3 nucleotides: TGTGCCAGCAGCTTAGGGGGCGTAGGAAAGGGAGAGACCCAGTACTTC. As protein: CASSLGGVGKGETQYF.

V usage is TRBV20-1 and J usage is TRBJ2-7, with a tentative D call TRBD1 (5 bases). Trimming stripped 5 bases from V and 1 base from J, with 15 bases between. CDR1 is DFQATT and CDR2 is SNEGSKA in the germline V gene (reference sequence). This CDR3 is 14 amino acids long. CDR3 DNA: TGCAGTGCTTCGCAGGGATATGGGTCCTACGAGCAGTACTTC. Residues: CSASQGYGSYEQYF.

This clonotype was seen more than once but under ten times. The genes are TRBV7-6 and TRBJ2-3, with 8 bases matching TRBD2. Germline CDR1 and CDR2: SGHVS and FNYEAQ. The CDR3 consists of 17 residues. J gave up 8 bases and V 5 bases, and 18 bases lay outside the gene matches. The CDR3 sequence is CASSPRFSGLASATQYF. CDR3 coding DNA: TGTGCCAGCAGCCCACGTTTCTCCGGACTAGCTTCCGCTACGCAGTATTTT.